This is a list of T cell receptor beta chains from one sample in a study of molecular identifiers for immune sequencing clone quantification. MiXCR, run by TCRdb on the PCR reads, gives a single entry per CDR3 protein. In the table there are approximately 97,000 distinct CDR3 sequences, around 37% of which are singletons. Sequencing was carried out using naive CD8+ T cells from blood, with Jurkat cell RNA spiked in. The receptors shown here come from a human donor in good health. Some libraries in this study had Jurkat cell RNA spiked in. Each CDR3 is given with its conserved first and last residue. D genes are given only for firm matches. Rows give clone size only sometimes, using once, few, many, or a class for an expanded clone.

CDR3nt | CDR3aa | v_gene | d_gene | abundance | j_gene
TGTGCCAGCAGCCCCGGCCCGGTAGAGACCCGGTACTTC | CASSPGPVETRYF | TRBV7-6 | . | . | TRBJ2-5
TGCGCCAGCAGCCCGGAGGCTCTCAATGAGCAGTTCTTC | CASSPEALNEQFF | TRBV5-1 | . | few | TRBJ2-1
TGTGCCAGCAGCGGGAAATGGGACGCAAGCTACGAGCAGTACTTC | CASSGKWDASYEQYF | TRBV7-9 | . | once | TRBJ2-7
TGTGCCAGCAGCTCCAGGACCTCCCCTAATGAAAAACTGTTTTTT | CASSSRTSPNEKLFF | TRBV13 | . | . | TRBJ1-4
TGTGCCAGCAGCTTAGAAGGGCCGGGCCGACCGATTGCAACTAATGAAAAACTGTTTTTT | CASSLEGPGRPIATNEKLFF | TRBV11-2 | . | few | TRBJ1-4
TGTGCCAGCAGTCCCACCAGGGGCAACACTGAAGCTTTCTTT | CASSPTRGNTEAFF | TRBV12-3/TRBV12-4 | . | few | TRBJ1-1
TGCGCCAGCAGCCACCAATCGGACAGTGGGAACACTGAAGCTTTCTTT | CASSHQSDSGNTEAFF | TRBV4-1 | . | . | TRBJ1-1
TGCAGTGCTAAGACTCACACCGAAAGCTCCTACGAGCAGTACTTC | CSAKTHTESSYEQYF | TRBV20-1 | . | . | TRBJ2-7
TGTGCCAGCAGCCCCGGGAGGTTCGAGCAGTACTTC | CASSPGRFEQYF | TRBV7-9 | TRBD2 | . | TRBJ2-7
TGTGCCAGCACAGTTTATACCTTCGGGGCTAGCGGCGACAATGAGCAGTTCTTC | CASTVYTFGASGDNEQFF | TRBV28 | TRBD2 | . | TRBJ2-1